This T cell receptor (beta chain) is from a study of shared clonotypes between healthy human individuals. Assay used: immunoSEQ multiplex PCR; TCRdb lists only in-frame clones, some missing. The profile shows about 2.3 million clones, about 92% of them singletons. The clonotype comes from a man younger than 35 in good health. Some clones in this sample may be carry-over from other donors' samples. The sample comprised naive CD4+ T cells from PBMCs. Subset described: CD45RA+ positively selected.

CDR3 region: CASSPRQVINQPQHF. In nucleotides, the CDR3 is TGTGCCAGCAGTCCGAGACAGGTGATCAATCAGCCCCAGCATTTT. The chain combines TRBV27 with TRBJ1-5; D is possibly TRBD1 (6 bases). This CDR3 spans 15 amino acids. V lost 5 bases, J lost 3 bases, and 14 bases lay in between. CDR1 and CDR2 from the germline V gene are MNHEY and SMNVEV (reference sequence).